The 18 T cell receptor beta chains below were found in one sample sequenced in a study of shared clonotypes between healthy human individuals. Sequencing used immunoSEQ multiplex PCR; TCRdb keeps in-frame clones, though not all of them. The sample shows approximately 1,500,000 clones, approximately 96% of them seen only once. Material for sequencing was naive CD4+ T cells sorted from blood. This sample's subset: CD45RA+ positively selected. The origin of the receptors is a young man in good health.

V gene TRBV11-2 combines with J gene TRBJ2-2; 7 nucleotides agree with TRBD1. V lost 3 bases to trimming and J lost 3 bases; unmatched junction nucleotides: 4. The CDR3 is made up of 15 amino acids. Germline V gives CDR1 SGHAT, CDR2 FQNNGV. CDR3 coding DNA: TGTGCCAGCAGCTTTGGACAGGATTACACCGGGGAGCTGTTTTTT. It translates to CASSFGQDYTGELFF.

CDR3 bases: TGTGCTAGTGCCCGGGGGATGAACACAGATACGCAGTATTTT. As protein: CASARGMNTDTQYF. The chain joins TRBV12-5 to TRBJ2-3, with D possibly being TRBD2 (6 bases). The V and J ends lost 7 bases and 2 bases respectively, with 13 bases between them. The CDR3 length is 14 residues. Germline V lookup: CDR1 LGHNT, CDR2 FRNRAP.

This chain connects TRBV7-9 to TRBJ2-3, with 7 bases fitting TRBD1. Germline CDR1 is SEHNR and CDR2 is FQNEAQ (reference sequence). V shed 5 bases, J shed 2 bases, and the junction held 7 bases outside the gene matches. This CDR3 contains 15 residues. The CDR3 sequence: CASSRRGQTTDTQYF. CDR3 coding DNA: TGTGCCAGCAGCCGAAGGGGGCAGACCACAGATACGCAGTATTTT.

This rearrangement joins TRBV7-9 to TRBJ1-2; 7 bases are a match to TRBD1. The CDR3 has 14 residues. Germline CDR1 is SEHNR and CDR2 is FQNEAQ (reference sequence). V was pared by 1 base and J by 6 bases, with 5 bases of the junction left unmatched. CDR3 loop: CASSLERQGHGYTF. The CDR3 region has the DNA TGTGCCAGCAGCTTAGAGCGACAGGGTCATGGCTACACCTTC.

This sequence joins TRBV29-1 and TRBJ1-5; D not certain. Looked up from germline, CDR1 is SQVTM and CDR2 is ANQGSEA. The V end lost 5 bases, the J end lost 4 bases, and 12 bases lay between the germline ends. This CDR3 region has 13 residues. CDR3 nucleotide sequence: TGCAGCGTTACGGACCGAGGAAATCAGCCCCAGCATTTT. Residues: CSVTDRGNQPQHF.

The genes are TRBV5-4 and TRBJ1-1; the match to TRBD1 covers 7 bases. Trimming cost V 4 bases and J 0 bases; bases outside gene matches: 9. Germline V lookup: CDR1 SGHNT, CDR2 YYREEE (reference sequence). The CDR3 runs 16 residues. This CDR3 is CASSRDSQLMNTEAFF. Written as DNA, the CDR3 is TGTGCCAGCAGCCGGGACAGCCAACTCATGAACACTGAAGCTTTCTTT. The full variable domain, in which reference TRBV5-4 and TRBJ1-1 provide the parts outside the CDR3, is ETGVTQSPTHLIKTRGQQVTLRCSSQSGHNTVSWYQQALGQGPQFIFQYYREEENGRGNFPPRFSGLQFPNYSSELNVNALELDDSALYLCASSRDSQLMNTEAFFGQGTRLTVV.

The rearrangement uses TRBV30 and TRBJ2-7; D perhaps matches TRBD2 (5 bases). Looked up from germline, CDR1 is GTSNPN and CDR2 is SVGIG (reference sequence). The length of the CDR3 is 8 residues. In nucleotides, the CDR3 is TGTGCGTGCGGGGAGCAGTACTTC. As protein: CACGEQYF.

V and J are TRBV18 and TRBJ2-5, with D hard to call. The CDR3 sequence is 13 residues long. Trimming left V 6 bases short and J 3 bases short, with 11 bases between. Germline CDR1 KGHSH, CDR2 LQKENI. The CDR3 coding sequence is TGTGCCAGCTCTGGTGACTCCGAAGAGACCCAGTACTTC. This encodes CASSGDSEETQYF.

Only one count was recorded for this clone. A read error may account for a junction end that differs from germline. CDR3 loop: CASSLEIVGEQFF. In DNA, the CDR3 is TGTGCTAGCAGCTTAGAAATCGTAGGTGAGCAGTTCTTC. The chain carries TRBV7-7 and TRBJ2-1, with D uncertain. Looked up from germline, CDR1 is SSHAT and CDR2 is FNYEAQ (reference sequence). CDR3 length: 13 residues. Based on the CDR3 plus reference TRBV7-7 and TRBJ2-1, the full variable domain is GAGVSQSPRYKVTKRGQDVTLRCDPISSHATLYWYQQALGQGPEFLTYFNYEAQPDKSGLPSDRFSAERPEGSISTLTIQRTEQRDSAMYRCASSLEIVGEQFFGPGTRLTVL.

In nucleotides, the CDR3 is TGTGCCACCGGGCTTCACAATGAGCAGTTCTTC. Translated: CATGLHNEQFF. This chain links TRBV10-3 with TRBJ2-1; D not certain. Germline CDR1 and CDR2: ENHRY and SYGVKD. The length of the CDR3 is 11 residues. Between the trimmed V and J ends, which lost 10 bases and 5 bases, there was a span of 9 bases.

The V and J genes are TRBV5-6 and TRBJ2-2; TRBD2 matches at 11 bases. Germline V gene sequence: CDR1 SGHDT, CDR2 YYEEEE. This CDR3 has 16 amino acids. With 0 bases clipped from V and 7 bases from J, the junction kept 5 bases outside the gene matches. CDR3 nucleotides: TGTGCCAGCAGCTTGGGTAGCGGGAGGGCCGGCGGGGAGCTGTTTTTT. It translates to CASSLGSGRAGGELFF.

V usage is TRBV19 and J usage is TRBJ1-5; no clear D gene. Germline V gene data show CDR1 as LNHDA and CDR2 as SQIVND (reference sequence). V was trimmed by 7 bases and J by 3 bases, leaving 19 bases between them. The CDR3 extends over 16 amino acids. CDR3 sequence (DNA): TGTGCCAGTACCCCTAGCCCAGGAGGGATCAATCAGCCCCAGCATTTT. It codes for CASTPSPGGINQPQHF.

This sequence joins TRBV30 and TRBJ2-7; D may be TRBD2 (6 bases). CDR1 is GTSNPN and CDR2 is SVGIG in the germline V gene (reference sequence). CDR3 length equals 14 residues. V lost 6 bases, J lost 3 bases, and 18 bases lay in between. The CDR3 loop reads CACRASEIYYEQYF. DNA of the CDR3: TGTGCCTGCCGAGCTAGCGAGATTTACTACGAGCAGTACTTC.

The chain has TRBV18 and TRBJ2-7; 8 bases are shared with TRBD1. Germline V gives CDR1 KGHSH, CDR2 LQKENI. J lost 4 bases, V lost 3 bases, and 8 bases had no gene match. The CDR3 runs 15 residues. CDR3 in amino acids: CASSPGQGPSYEQYF. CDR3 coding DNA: TGTGCCAGCTCACCTGGACAGGGCCCTTCATACGAGCAGTACTTC.

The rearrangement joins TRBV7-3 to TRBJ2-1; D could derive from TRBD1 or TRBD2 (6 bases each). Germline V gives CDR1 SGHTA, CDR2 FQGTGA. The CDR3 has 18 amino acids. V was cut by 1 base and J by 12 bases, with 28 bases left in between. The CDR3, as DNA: TGTGCCAGCAGCTTAAGGGGGCCCGCGGGAAGGCTAGCGCCCTCGCAGTTCTTC. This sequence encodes CASSLRGPAGRLAPSQFF.

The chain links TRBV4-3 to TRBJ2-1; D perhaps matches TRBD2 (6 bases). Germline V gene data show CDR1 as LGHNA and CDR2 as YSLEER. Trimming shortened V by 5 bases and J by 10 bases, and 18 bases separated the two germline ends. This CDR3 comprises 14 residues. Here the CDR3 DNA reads TGCGCCAGCAGCAGAGGGACTGGAAGTAACGAGCAGTTCTTC. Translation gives CASSRGTGSNEQFF.

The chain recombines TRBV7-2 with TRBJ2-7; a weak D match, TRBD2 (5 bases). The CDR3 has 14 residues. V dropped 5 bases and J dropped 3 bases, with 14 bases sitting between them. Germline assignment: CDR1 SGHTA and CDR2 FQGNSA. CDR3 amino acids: CASSPPEGLYEQYF. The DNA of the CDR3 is TGTGCCAGCAGCCCCCCTGAGGGCCTCTACGAGCAGTACTTC.

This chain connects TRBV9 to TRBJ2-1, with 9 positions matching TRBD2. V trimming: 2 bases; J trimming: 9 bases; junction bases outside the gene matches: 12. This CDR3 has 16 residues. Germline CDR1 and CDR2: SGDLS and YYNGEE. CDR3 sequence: CASSVHLAGGPGEQFF. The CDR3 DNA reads TGTGCCAGCAGCGTCCACTTGGCGGGAGGGCCTGGTGAGCAGTTCTTC. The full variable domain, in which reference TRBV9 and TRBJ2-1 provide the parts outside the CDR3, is DSGVTQTPKHLITATGQRVTLRCSPRSGDLSVYWYQQSLDQGLQFLIQYYNGEERAKGNILERFSAQQFPDLHSELNLSSLELGDSALYFCASSVHLAGGPGEQFFGPGTRLTVL.